The 23 T cell receptor beta chains listed next were all sequenced from one sample in a study of T cell responses to AZD1222 COVID-19 vaccine. Using immunoSEQ multiplex PCR, the repertoire was profiled, and TCRdb retains in-frame clones only, with some absent. The sample holds about 84,000 clones; roughly 89% are singletons and the top ten take under 14%. The sample in question was peripheral blood, obtained 28 days after the second AZD1222 dose. The source of these receptors is an adult who received the AZD1222 COVID-19 vaccine.

The chain employs TRBV12-3 or TRBV12-4 and TRBJ1-5; no firm D call. V lost 7 bases and J lost 4, with 11 bases in between. This CDR3 region has 13 residues. The CDR3 sequence is CASTPLANQPQHF. CDR3 DNA sequence: TGTGCCAGCACCCCTCTGGCTAATCAGCCCCAGCATTTT.

Notes on this clone: The junction shows a germline mismatch at one end, possibly a read error. The rearrangement links TRBV4-1 to TRBJ1-3; D gene ambiguous. The CDR3 has 14 amino acids. Germline CDR1 reads MGHRA; CDR2 reads YSYEKL. The CDR3 here is CASSQAYSGDTIYF. CDR3 DNA sequence: TGCGCCAGCAGCCAAGCTTACTCTGGAGACACCATATATTTT.

To note about this clone: One end of the junction fails to match germline, which may point to a read error. Within the sample, other DNA sequences also encode this same CDR3. V and J are TRBV6-2 or TRBV6-3 and TRBJ1-6, with D unclear. The CDR3 spans 16 residues. Germline V lookup: CDR1 MNHEY, CDR2 SVGEGT. The CDR3 sequence is CASSYSGVTYNSPLHF. The CDR3 DNA is TGTGCCAGCAGTTACTCGGGAGTTACCTATAATTCGCCCCTCCACTTT.

The V gene is TRBV3-1 (or the pseudogene TRBV3-2), the J gene TRBJ2-7; TRBD2 matches 9 bases. The trim removed 2 bases at V and 7 bases at J, leaving 9 bases unmatched. The CDR3 loop spans 15 amino acids. CDR1 is LGHDT, CDR2 YNNKEL, per germline (reference sequence). CDR3 DNA sequence: TGTGCCAGCAGCCAACGGGCGGGGGGGCCGCGGGAGCAGTACTTC. It encodes CASSQRAGGPREQYF.

This chain connects TRBV9 to TRBJ2-3; 8 positions agree with TRBD1. Germline-derived CDR1 and CDR2 are SGDLS and YYNGEE. The CDR3 consists of 16 residues. V trimming: 2 bases; J trimming: 5 bases; junction bases outside the gene matches: 10. The CDR3 protein is CASSVTQGAGVDTQYF. The CDR3 region has the DNA TGTGCCAGCAGCGTTACCCAGGGGGCAGGGGTAGATACGCAGTATTTT.

The chain uses TRBV5-5 and TRBJ1-5; the match to TRBD1 covers 9 bases. Germline V lookup: CDR1 SGHKS, CDR2 YYEKEE (reference sequence). This CDR3 contains 15 residues. The V and J ends lost 4 bases and 2 bases, in that order; junction bases with no gene match: 4. CDR3 nucleotide sequence: TGTGCCAGCAGCATACAGGGGGCTGGCAATCAGCCCCAGCATTTT. This codes for CASSIQGAGNQPQHF.

This rearrangement joins TRBV5-4 to TRBJ2-2; tentatively, D is TRBD2 (6 bases). The germline gives CDR1 SGHNT, CDR2 YYREEE (reference sequence). The germline V and J ends were trimmed by 4 bases and 6 bases, with 13 bases remaining between them. The CDR3 runs 14 residues. CDR3 sequence: CASSRERLSGELFF. The CDR3 region has the DNA TGTGCCAGCAGCCGGGAGAGACTATCCGGGGAGCTGTTTTTT.

V and J are TRBV5-1 and TRBJ1-2; perhaps TRBD1 as D (6 bases). CDR1 is SGHRS, CDR2 YFSETQ, per germline. V gave up 7 bases and J gave up 6 bases, with 16 bases separating them. The CDR3 length is 13 residues. The CDR3 protein is CASSIQGWDGYTF. In DNA, the CDR3 is TGCGCCAGCTCCATACAGGGTTGGGATGGCTACACCTTC.

The sample holds a few counts of this clone. The chain is built from TRBV27 and TRBJ1-6; D is ambiguous. The CDR3 is 13 amino acids. Trimming shortened V by 7 bases and J by 8 bases, and 12 bases separated the two germline ends. From germline, CDR1 is MNHEY and CDR2 SMNVEV (reference sequence). The DNA of the CDR3 is TGTGCCAGCACCCCCGGCCTTTATTCACCCCTCCACTTT. Its protein product is CASTPGLYSPLHF.

The gene calls are TRBV4-3 and TRBJ2-1; the D call may be TRBD1 or TRBD2 (5 bases each). This CDR3 has 16 amino acids. Trimming took off 0 bases at V and 0 bases at J, with 9 bases between the two ends. CDR1 and CDR2 from the germline V gene are LGHNA and YSLEER. The CDR3 bases are TGCGCCAGCAGCCAAGAGAGGGGTAGCTCCTACAATGAGCAGTTCTTC. Translated, it gives CASSQERGSSYNEQFF.

The CDR3 here is CASSVFPGTGVNGYTF. The CDR3 DNA reads as TGTGCCAGCAGCGTCTTTCCCGGGACAGGGGTTAATGGCTACACCTTC. This chain connects TRBV9 to TRBJ1-2, with 10 bases identical to TRBD1. The CDR3 is made up of 16 amino acids. V gave up 2 bases and J gave up 6 bases; unmatched junction bases: 10. Germline V gene lookup returns CDR1 SGDLS and CDR2 YYNGEE.

The rearrangement links TRBV5-1 to TRBJ2-7; no clear D gene. Germline V gene lookup returns CDR1 SGHRS and CDR2 YFSETQ. Trimming took off 2 bases at V and 2 bases at J, with 14 bases between the two ends. CDR3 size: 15 residues. The CDR3 region is CASSFWSLGPYEQYF. The CDR3 DNA is TGCGCCAGCAGCTTTTGGTCCCTCGGGCCCTACGAGCAGTACTTC.

The chain joins TRBV29-1 to TRBJ1-3; D unresolved. Trimming left V 6 bases short and J 11 bases short, with 17 bases between. The CDR3 has 12 amino acids. Per the germline V gene, CDR1 is SQVTM and CDR2 is ANQGSEA. As DNA, the CDR3 is TGCAGCGTAATGGACCTTGGTAGGCCCATATATTTT. Encoded protein: CSVMDLGRPIYF.

Only a few counts were recorded for this clone. The chain combines TRBV6-4 with TRBJ2-1; TRBD1 or TRBD2 may be the D gene (5 bases each). CDR1 is MRHNA and CDR2 is SNTAGT in the germline V gene. This CDR3 has 15 residues. Trimming removed 2 bases from V and 0 bases from J, with 8 bases in between. The CDR3 DNA follows: TGTGCCAGCAGTGACGAGGGGAGCTCCTACAATGAGCAGTTCTTC. Protein product: CASSDEGSSYNEQFF.

The genes are TRBV29-1 and TRBJ2-5; possible D gene TRBD2, 6 bases. The CDR3 contains 13 residues. Per the germline V gene, CDR1 is SQVTM and CDR2 is ANQGSEA. V was pared by 1 base and J by 9 bases, with 15 bases between. The CDR3 sequence: CSVEVGTPGAQYF. The DNA of the CDR3 is TGCAGCGTTGAAGTAGGTACACCGGGAGCCCAGTACTTC.

The CDR3 sequence is CASSFRGKETQYF. As DNA, the CDR3 is TGTGCCAGCAGCTTTCGTGGGAAAGAGACCCAGTACTTC. The chain is built from TRBV5-8 and TRBJ2-5; D remains ambiguous. V shed 2 bases and J shed 3 bases, with 8 bases lying between them. Germline assignment: CDR1 SGHTS and CDR2 YDEGEE. The CDR3 spans 13 residues.

V usage is TRBV7-9 and J usage is TRBJ1-2; possible D gene TRBD1, 6 bases. CDR1 and CDR2 from the germline V gene are SEHNR and FQNEAQ (reference sequence). Trimming removed 3 bases at V and 5 bases at J, with 10 bases between. This CDR3 is built from 13 residues. CDR3 DNA: TGTGCCAGCAGCTTGGTAGGGGGGTATGGCTACACCTTC. Protein: CASSLVGGYGYTF.

V gene TRBV13 combines with J gene TRBJ1-2, with no clear D. This CDR3 has 13 residues. V was trimmed by 0 bases and J by 0 bases, leaving 2 bases between them. CDR1 PRHDT and CDR2 FYEKMQ come from the germline V gene (reference sequence). CDR3 residues: CASSLGANYGYTF. CDR3 bases: TGTGCCAGCAGCTTAGGGGCTAACTATGGCTACACCTTC.

This clone was recorded only once. V and J are TRBV28 and TRBJ2-7; 7 bases line up with TRBD1. This CDR3 spans 13 amino acids. Losses at the gene ends were 8 bases for V and 2 bases for J; bases not matched to a gene: 6. CDR1 is MDHEN, CDR2 SYDVKM, per germline. CDR3 sequence: CASSTGPTYEQYF. DNA for the CDR3: TGTGCCAGCTCGACAGGGCCCACCTACGAGCAGTACTTC.

The gene calls are TRBV7-2 and TRBJ2-1, with D possibly TRBD1 on 5 matching bases. The V gene's germline CDR1 is SGHTA and CDR2 FQGNSA. CDR3 length: 14 amino acids. V lost 6 bases and J lost 5, with 14 bases in between. The CDR3 is CASRIRQGDNEQFF. The DNA of the CDR3 is TGTGCCAGCAGAATCCGACAAGGGGACAATGAGCAGTTCTTC.

The chain has TRBV5-1 and TRBJ1-2; D is unresolved. V was pared by 2 bases and J by 8 bases, with 10 bases between. Germline CDR1 reads SGHRS; CDR2 reads YFSETQ. The CDR3 consists of 12 residues. For the CDR3, the DNA is TGCGCCAGCAGCTTTGGACTGGAAGGCTACACCTTC. Its translation is CASSFGLEGYTF. Looking up the rest from reference TRBV5-1 and TRBJ1-2 gives the full variable domain: KAGVTQTPRYLIKTRGQQVTLSCSPISGHRSVSWYQQTPGQGLQFLFEYFSETQRNKGNFPGRFSGRQFSNSRSEMNVSTLELGDSALYLCASSFGLEGYTFGSGTRLTVV.

The V and J genes are TRBV12-3 or TRBV12-4 and TRBJ1-3; D is uncertain. The CDR3 is 11 residues long. V was trimmed by 4 bases and J by 8 bases, leaving 6 bases between them. For the CDR3, the DNA is TGTGCCAGCAGTTCCGGGGACACCATATATTTT. This sequence encodes CASSSGDTIYF.

The chain recombines TRBV20-1 with TRBJ1-1, with D perhaps TRBD1 (6 bases). Between the trimmed V and J ends, which lost 3 bases and 2 bases, there was a span of 16 bases. This CDR3 is built from 15 residues. Germline V gene data show CDR1 as DFQATT and CDR2 as SNEGSKA (reference sequence). The CDR3 DNA reads as TGCAGTGCTAGTATGGGCAGGGGCGCAAACACTGAAGCTTTCTTT. Encoded protein: CSASMGRGANTEAFF.